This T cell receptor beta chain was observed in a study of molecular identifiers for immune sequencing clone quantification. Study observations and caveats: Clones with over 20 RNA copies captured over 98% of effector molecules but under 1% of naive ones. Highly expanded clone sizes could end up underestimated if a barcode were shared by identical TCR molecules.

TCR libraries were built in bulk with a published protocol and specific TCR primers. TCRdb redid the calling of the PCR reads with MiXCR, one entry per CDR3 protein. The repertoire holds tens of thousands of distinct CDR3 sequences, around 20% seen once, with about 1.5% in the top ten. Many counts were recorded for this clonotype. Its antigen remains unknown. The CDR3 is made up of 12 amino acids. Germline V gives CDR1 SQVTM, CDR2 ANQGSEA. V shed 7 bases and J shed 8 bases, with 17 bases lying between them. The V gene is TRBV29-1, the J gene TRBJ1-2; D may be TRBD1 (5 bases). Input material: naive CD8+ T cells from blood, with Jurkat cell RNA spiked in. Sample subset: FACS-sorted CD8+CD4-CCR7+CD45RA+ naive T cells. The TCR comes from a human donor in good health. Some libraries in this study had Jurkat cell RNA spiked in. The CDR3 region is CSAPGRAGGYTF. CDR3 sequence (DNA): TGCAGCGCGCCAGGGAGGGCCGGCGGCTACACCTTC.